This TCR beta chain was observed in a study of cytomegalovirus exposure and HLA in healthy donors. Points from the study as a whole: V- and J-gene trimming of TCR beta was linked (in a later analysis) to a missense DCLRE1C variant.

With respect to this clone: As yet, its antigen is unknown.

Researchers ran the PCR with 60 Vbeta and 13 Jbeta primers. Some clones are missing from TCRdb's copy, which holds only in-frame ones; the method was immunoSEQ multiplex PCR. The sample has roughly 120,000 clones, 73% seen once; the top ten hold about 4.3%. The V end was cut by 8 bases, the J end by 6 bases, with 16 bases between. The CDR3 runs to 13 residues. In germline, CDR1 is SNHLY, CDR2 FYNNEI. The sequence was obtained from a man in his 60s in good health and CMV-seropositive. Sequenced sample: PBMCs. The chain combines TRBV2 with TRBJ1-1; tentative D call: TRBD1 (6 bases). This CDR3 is CASGMERTAEAFF. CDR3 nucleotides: TGTGCCAGCGGGATGGAACGGACAGCTGAAGCTTTCTTT.